This T cell receptor (beta chain) was identified during a study of blood T cell repertoires in COVID-19. How the authors handled the data: Amplified reference gene primers provided the basis for estimating nucleated cell counts. Profiling relied on immunoSEQ multiplex PCR, and the TCRdb table lists in-frame clones only, not all of them. For V, J and clone size, that table is used; D and trimming come from the DNA. Here the sample spans 150,000 to 200,000 clones, roughly 82% being singletons. Trimming removed 1 base from V and 2 bases from J; junction bases left unmatched: 3. The CDR3 length is 15 residues. Looked up from germline, CDR1 is LNHDA and CDR2 is SQIVND (reference sequence).

Sequenced input: PBMCs or T cells enriched from blood (not recorded which). The chain links TRBV19 to TRBJ2-3; 7 bases fit TRBD1. The TCR was taken from a man aged 50-60 years who had recovered from COVID-19. The CDR3 is CASSIGTGDTDTQYF. In DNA form, the CDR3 reads TGTGCCAGTAGTATAGGAACAGGGGACACAGATACGCAGTATTTT.